This passage covers 26 T cell receptor beta chains from one sample sequenced in a study of metastatic and nonmetastatic thyroid tumors. TCRdb called clones again from the PCR reads with MiXCR. This sample yields 23,000 or so clones, of which approximately 30% are seen a single time; roughly 5.5% belongs to the top ten. Among the patients, none had received any treatment before thyroid surgery. Material for sequencing was tumor tissue. The receptor set was obtained from a female donor with papillary thyroid cancer or a benign thyroid nodule (not recorded which). Some clones in this sample may be carry-over from other donors' samples.

There are a few counts of this clone. The rearrangement uses TRBV6-1 and TRBJ1-5; D is unresolved. The CDR3 extends over 13 amino acids. In germline, CDR1 is MNHNS, CDR2 SASEGT. V gave up 0 bases and J gave up 6 bases, with 6 bases separating them. This CDR3 is CASSEAGGQPQHF. CDR3 bases: TGTGCCAGCAGTGAAGCCGGCGGTCAGCCCCAGCATTTT.

This clone was picked up many times. This may arise from a read error, as a much more abundant clone is one base away. V is TRBV4-2 and J is TRBJ2-1; 16 bases align to TRBD2. The CDR3 runs to 19 residues. Germline CDR1 and CDR2: LGHNA and YNFKEQ. CDR3 residues: CANSHQGLAGGGNHNEQFF. DNA for the CDR3: TGTGCCAACAGCCACCAGGGACTAGCGGGGGGGGGTAACCACAATGAGCAGTTCTTC.

This clone has more than one count but fewer than ten. CDR3 nucleotides: TGTGCCAGCACCCCCATAGCGGTGGGACCACGGGAGCAGTACTTC. Protein sequence: CASTPIAVGPREQYF. The chain recombines TRBV12-3 or TRBV12-4 with TRBJ2-7, with D perhaps TRBD2 (6 bases). This CDR3 is 15 amino acids long. V was pared by 7 bases and J by 7 bases, with 23 bases between.

By proportion, this clone is medium-sized. The chain couples TRBV3-1 to TRBJ1-1, with 7 nucleotides matching TRBD1. CDR1 and CDR2 from the germline V gene are LGHDT and YNNKEL (reference sequence). This CDR3 has 14 residues. Trimming removed 4 bases from V and 4 bases from J; junction bases left unmatched: 6. The CDR3 region has the DNA TGTGCCAGCAGCCCAGGGGGTCGAGGCACTGAAGCTTTCTTT. Amino acids: CASSPGGRGTEAFF.

As concerns this clone: Since no conserved phenylalanine or tryptophan closes the CDR3, a read error is the likely cause. The V and J genes are TRBV6-1 and TRBJ2-7; D gene uncertain. With 6 bases removed from V and 5 bases from J, the gap between germline ends came to 17 bases. The germline CDR1 and CDR2 sequences are MNHNS and SASEGT. This CDR3 comprises 14 residues. DNA of the CDR3: TGTGCCAGCAGAAGGAAAGATCTAGGTAACGAGCAGTACTTA. It is translated as CASRRKDLGNEQYL.

This clone has ten or more counts. A much larger clone differs by one base, so this may be a read error. The chain is built from TRBV15 and TRBJ2-7, with TRBD1 matching 9 bases. Germline CDR1 reads LNHNV; CDR2 reads YYDKDF (reference sequence). This CDR3 region has 14 residues. The J segment lost 6 bases and the V segment lost 1 base, leaving 4 bases of the junction unmatched. The CDR3 DNA reads TGTGCCACCAGCAGAGGGGACAGGGCCTCCGAGCAGTACTTC. Translated: CATSRGDRASEQYF.

This clone is classed as medium-sized. A clone one base away is much larger, so this may be a read error. The sample carries other DNA sequences with the same CDR3. The V call is TRBV18, the J call TRBJ2-7; D unclear. Per the germline V gene, CDR1 is KGHSH and CDR2 is LQKENI. The CDR3 extends over 14 amino acids. Trimming stripped 3 bases from V and 1 base from J, with 10 bases between. The CDR3: CASSPSQQSYEQYF. The DNA for the CDR3 is TGTGCCAGCTCACCGTCGCAGCAGTCCTACGAGCAGTACTTC.

This sequence joins TRBV6-4 and TRBJ1-4, with a weak D call TRBD1 (5 bases). V shed 6 bases and J shed 0 bases, with 11 bases lying between them. This CDR3 is built from 15 residues. CDR1 and CDR2 (germline): MRHNA, SNTAGT. In DNA form, the CDR3 reads TGTGCCAGCAGGTGGGGGGGTACAACTAATGAAAAACTGTTTTTT. This codes for CASRWGGTTNEKLFF.

This clone was seen a handful of times. A junction end diverges from the germline sequence, so it may reflect a read error. V usage is TRBV28 and J usage is TRBJ2-2; no clear D. CDR1 MDHEN and CDR2 SYDVKM come from the germline V gene. This CDR3 region has 16 residues. CDR3 amino acids: CASGPAWASVTGELFF. The CDR3 region has the DNA TGTGCCAGCGGTCCAGCGTGGGCCTCGGTCACCGGTGAGCTGTTTTTT.

The sample holds many counts of this clone. The genes are TRBV4-2 and TRBJ1-1; 10 nucleotides agree with TRBD1. V gave up 3 bases and J gave up 0 bases; unmatched junction bases: 16. Germline V gene sequence: CDR1 LGHNA, CDR2 YNFKEQ. This CDR3 is built from 20 residues. The CDR3 region is CASSHQDRGTSFSMNTEAFF. The DNA of the CDR3 is TGTGCCAGCAGCCACCAGGACAGGGGGACCTCCTTCTCTATGAACACTGAAGCTTTCTTT.

The genes are TRBV20-1 and TRBJ2-1, with no clear D. Looked up from germline, CDR1 is DFQATT and CDR2 is SNEGSKA (reference sequence). The V end was cut by 3 bases, the J end by 0 bases, with 12 bases between. The CDR3 is 15 residues long. CDR3 sequence: CSARRSGSSYNEQFF. The CDR3 DNA follows: TGCAGTGCTAGGCGATCCGGTAGCTCCTACAATGAGCAGTTCTTC.

This clone has more than one count but fewer than ten. A read error may explain this, as a much larger clone is one base away. The rearrangement uses TRBV10-2 and TRBJ2-1, with D possibly TRBD1 on 6 matching bases. V was clipped by 4 bases and J by 5 bases, with 15 bases between them. The germline V gene encodes CDR1 WSHSY and CDR2 SAAADI. The CDR3 contains 15 residues. The CDR3 sequence: CASSVPSDRHNEQFF. CDR3 in DNA: TGCGCCAGCAGTGTTCCATCAGACAGGCACAATGAGCAGTTCTTC.

In its sample, this clone was seen many times. V usage is TRBV27 and J usage is TRBJ1-1; no clear D gene. This CDR3 has 13 amino acids. Germline CDR1 and CDR2: MNHEY and SMNVEV (reference sequence). The V end was cut by 4 bases, the J end by 1 base, with 7 bases between. CDR3 amino acids: CASSYKGNTEAFF. In nucleotides, the CDR3 is TGTGCCAGCAGTTACAAAGGGAACACTGAAGCTTTCTTT.

This clone was seen ten or more times. V is TRBV4-1 and J is TRBJ2-4; TRBD2 is a possible D gene (6 bases). V was shortened by 1 base and J by 7 bases, with 14 bases between the two germline ends. The CDR3 is 15 residues long. Germline CDR1 and CDR2: MGHRA and YSYEKL. Written as DNA, the CDR3 is TGCGCCAGCAGCCAAGCCCGGGACCGGGAGAACATTCAGTACTTC. Its protein is CASSQARDRENIQYF.

CDR3 residues: CAWDEQGLGEQFF. CDR3 nucleotide sequence: TGTGCCTGGGATGAACAGGGATTGGGTGAGCAGTTCTTC. The J gene is TRBJ2-1, the V gene TRBV30; possibly TRBD1 for D (6 bases). Trimming took off 5 bases at V and 9 bases at J, with 17 bases between the two ends. Germline lookup yields CDR1 GTSNPN and CDR2 SVGIG (reference sequence). This CDR3 spans 13 amino acids.

Only one count was recorded for this clone. CDR3 nucleotide sequence: TGCGCCAGCAGCCACCTGCTCGGACGGGACAAATCCTACGAGCAGTACTTC. It is translated as CASSHLLGRDKSYEQYF. This chain connects TRBV4-1 to TRBJ2-7; a weak D match, TRBD1 (6 bases). Trimming stripped 3 bases from V and 1 base from J, with 19 bases between. CDR3 length: 17 amino acids. Germline loops: CDR1 MGHRA, CDR2 YSYEKL.

About this clone: One junction end does not reproduce the germline sequence, and a read error may be involved. The same CDR3 also results from other DNA sequences found in this sample. The chain links TRBV7-8 to TRBJ2-6; possible D gene TRBD1, 6 bases. Germline V CDR1 and CDR2: SGHVS, FQNEAQ. The CDR3 consists of 16 residues. Here the CDR3 DNA reads TGCGCCAGCAGCCAACTAAGGGGGTCTGGGGCCAACGTCCTGACTTTT. This translates into CASSQLRGSGANVLTF.

The table lists this clone with a few counts. This may come from a read error, since a much larger clone is one base off. This CDR3 is also generated by other DNA sequences in the sample. This chain connects TRBV29-1 to TRBJ2-3, with 7 bases that match TRBD2. The junction had 6 bases not matched to a gene; V was cut back by 3 bases and J by 6 bases. The germline V gene has CDR1 SQVTM and CDR2 ANQGSEA. This CDR3 is built from 13 residues. CDR3 region: CSVDGRGGDTQYF. The CDR3 DNA follows: TGCAGCGTTGATGGGAGGGGAGGGGATACGCAGTATTTT.

This clone occurred many times. J is TRBJ2-7 and V is TRBV11-3; D gene ambiguous. V lost 0 bases and J lost 6, with 9 bases in between. This CDR3 region has 13 residues. From germline, CDR1 is SGHNT and CDR2 YENEEA. For the CDR3, the DNA is TGTGCCAGCAGCTTAGAAAATAGTGTCGAGCAGTACTTC. It yields the protein CASSLENSVEQYF. Complete variable domain (other parts from reference TRBV11-3 and TRBJ2-7): EAGVVQSPRYKIIEKKQPVAFWCNPISGHNTLYWYLQNLGQGPELLIRYENEEAVDDSQLPKDRFSAERLKGVDSTLKIQPAELGDSAVYLCASSLENSVEQYFGPGTRLTVT.

This clone came up many times. The chain employs TRBV7-9 and TRBJ1-5; 10 bases map to TRBD1. The V and J ends lost 6 bases and 3 bases, in that order; junction bases with no gene match: 5. In germline, CDR1 is SEHNR, CDR2 FQNEAQ (reference sequence). The CDR3 covers 15 residues. This CDR3 reads CASRSGTGDNQPQHF. The CDR3 DNA is TGTGCCAGCAGGTCCGGGACAGGGGACAATCAGCCCCAGCATTTT.

J is TRBJ1-5 and V is TRBV20-1, with 8 bases identical to TRBD1. The CDR3 has 13 residues. Trimming cost V 5 bases and J 6 bases; bases outside gene matches: 6. CDR1 DFQATT and CDR2 SNEGSKA come from the germline V gene (reference sequence). Here the CDR3 reads CSAFPGQVQPQHF. CDR3 coding DNA: TGCAGTGCTTTCCCGGGACAGGTTCAGCCCCAGCATTTT.

The V call is TRBV30, the J call TRBJ2-7; 13 positions match TRBD2. The CDR3 is 16 residues long. From germline, CDR1 is GTSNPN and CDR2 SVGIG (reference sequence). V shed 2 bases and J 2 bases; nucleotides not matched to a gene: 6. The CDR3 DNA reads as TGTGCCTGGAGTCCCGGGACTAGCGGGGCACCCTACGAGCAGTACTTC. This translates into CAWSPGTSGAPYEQYF.

The chain links TRBV28 to TRBJ1-1; D is uncertain. This CDR3 has 14 residues. In germline, CDR1 is MDHEN, CDR2 SYDVKM. Trimming stripped 10 bases from V and 2 bases from J, with 17 bases between. CDR3 bases: TGTGCCACCGGCCCGGGGAGGCTCAACACTGAAGCTTTCTTT. Translation gives CATGPGRLNTEAFF.

The sample holds a few counts of this clone. V and J are TRBV6-1 and TRBJ1-2; possible D gene TRBD1, 5 bases. Trimming removed 4 bases from V and 6 bases from J, with 15 bases in between. The CDR3 has 14 residues. From germline, CDR1 is MNHNS and CDR2 SASEGT. The CDR3 DNA follows: TGTGCCAGCAGTGTTCAGGGAGATGGAGATGGCTACACCTTC. Translating gives CASSVQGDGDGYTF.

This clone appeared many times. The chain recombines TRBV4-3 with TRBJ2-7; the D gene is possibly TRBD2 (7 bases). The CDR3 totals 17 residues. Between the trimmed V and J ends, which lost 1 base and 2 bases, there was a span of 18 bases. The germline CDR1 and CDR2 sequences are LGHNA and YSLEER. The CDR3 nucleotides read TGCGCCAGCAGCCAAGCTCCCGTCGGGGGGCCCCCCTACGAGCAGTACTTC. Residues: CASSQAPVGGPPYEQYF.

Concerning this clone itself: A much bigger clone sits one base away, suggesting this may be a read error. The V gene is TRBV5-5, the J gene TRBJ2-2; D remains unclear. The germline CDR1 and CDR2 sequences are SGHKS and YYEKEE (reference sequence). V lost 7 bases to trimming and J lost 0 bases, with 13 bases between them. The CDR3 has 15 residues. Here the CDR3 reads CASEAWPPNTGELFF. For the CDR3, the DNA is TGTGCCAGCGAGGCATGGCCCCCGAACACCGGGGAGCTGTTTTTT. The whole variable domain, remainder taken from reference TRBV5-5 and TRBJ2-2, is DAGVTQSPTHLIKTRGQQVTLRCSPISGHKSVSWYQQVLGQGPQFIFQYYEKEERGRGNFPDRFSARQFPNYSSELNVNALLLGDSALYLCASEAWPPNTGELFFGEGSRLTVL.